The next 5 T cell receptor beta chains were all read from a single sample in a study of blood T cell repertoires in COVID-19. Libraries were prepared by immunoSEQ multiplex PCR; TCRdb keeps only in-frame clonotypes and omits some of them. The table has hundreds of thousands of clones, about 87% seen once. Sequencing was performed on peripheral blood. These TCRs come from a woman aged 40 to 50 who had recovered from COVID-19.

This chain joins TRBV7-8 and TRBJ2-1; 12 nucleotides align to TRBD2. The CDR3 extends over 15 amino acids. Germline loops: CDR1 SGHVS, CDR2 FQNEAQ. V lost 5 bases, J lost 8 bases, and 7 bases stayed unmatched. The DNA of the CDR3 is TGTGCCAGCAGCCCATGGGGGACTAGCGGGCATGAGCAGTTCTTC. Translation gives CASSPWGTSGHEQFF.

The chain couples TRBV7-9 to TRBJ1-2; D gene unclear. Germline V lookup: CDR1 SEHNR, CDR2 FQNEAQ (reference sequence). The CDR3 is 13 residues long. V lost 4 bases to trimming and J lost 8 bases, with 14 bases between them. The CDR3 loop is CASSSAFAGGYTF. For the CDR3, the DNA is TGTGCCAGCAGCTCAGCCTTTGCCGGGGGCTACACCTTC.

The chain links TRBV15 to TRBJ2-5; 12 positions match TRBD1. This CDR3 is built from 15 residues. The trim removed 5 bases at V and 7 bases at J, leaving 8 bases unmatched. Germline V lookup: CDR1 LNHNV, CDR2 YYDKDF (reference sequence). DNA for the CDR3: TGTGCCACCAGCCTAGGGGACAGGGGGCTTGGGACCCAGTACTTC. Protein: CATSLGDRGLGTQYF.

The J gene is TRBJ1-3, the V gene TRBV19; 8 bases are a match to TRBD1. The trim removed 6 bases at V and 8 bases at J, leaving 12 bases unmatched. The CDR3 spans 15 residues. Germline values: CDR1 LNHDA, CDR2 SQIVND (reference sequence). The CDR3 region is CASSIRTGLGDTIYF. In DNA form, the CDR3 reads TGTGCCAGTAGCATACGGACAGGGCTGGGGGACACCATATATTTT.

This clone has just a few counts. The chain is built from TRBV7-9 and TRBJ2-7, with D perhaps matching TRBD2 (6 bases). V lost 5 bases, J lost 2 bases, and 13 bases lay in between. The germline V gene has CDR1 SEHNR and CDR2 FQNEAQ (reference sequence). The CDR3 covers 14 residues. This CDR3 is CASSPIAAPYEQYF. CDR3 DNA sequence: TGTGCCAGCAGCCCTATAGCGGCACCCTACGAGCAGTACTTC.